Listed below are T cell receptor beta chains from one sample, sequenced in a study of T cell clusters in autoimmune cytopenias. From its re-call of the multiplex PCR reads, TCRdb lists each CDR3 protein once, without DNA. The listing contains 6,000 to 8,000 distinct CDR3 sequences. These records were also assigned to another study, of T cell repertoires in aging, cancer and after chemotherapy.

Sequencing was done on a sample of peripheral blood. These receptors were collected from a human donor in good health. Both conserved end residues are part of each CDR3. Only part of the rows carry a size: once, few, many, or a class if the clone is expanded.

- TRBJ2-5 TRBV12-3/TRBV12-4 CASSAARGGWETQYF
- TRBJ2-7 TRBV6-5 CASSLQGTYEQYF
- TRBJ2-3 TRBV13 CASSLGLRDTQYF
- TRBJ2-3 TRBV5-5 CASSFGGRGADTQYF
- TRBJ2-1 TRBV6-1 CASSAVRDANEQFF
- TRBJ2-5 TRBV11-1 CASSDGPGRQETQYF
- TRBJ1-4 TRBV5-6 CASSLRTGNEKLFF
- TRBJ2-3 TRBV20-1 CSARDFETSSSTDTQYF
- TRBJ2-7 TRBV19 CASSHRGAAAIAYEQYF
- TRBJ2-7 TRBV6-1 CASKGRASSYEQYF
medium-sized TRBJ2-4 TRBV29-1 CSVGAGVAKNIQYF
- TRBJ1-5 TRBV15 CATSRDLTYNQPQHF
medium-sized TRBJ2-7 TRBV19 CASSKRGLAGVYEQYF
- TRBJ2-2 TRBV5-6 CASSPVGRGLNTGELFF
- TRBJ2-5 TRBV6-5 CASSYVSAETQYF
- TRBJ2-3 TRBV6-5 CASRPDSPTGDTQYF
- TRBJ1-4 TRBV12-3/TRBV12-4 CASRRPALSGKLFF
- TRBJ1-5 TRBV12-3/TRBV12-4 CASSPGGNLRPQHF
- TRBJ2-1 TRBV6-1 CASSVTGGNEQFF
- TRBJ1-4 TRBV29-1 CSVREDEKLFF
- TRBJ2-7 TRBV5-6 CASSSLDSSEQYF
- TRBJ2-5 TRBV20-1 CSGQSQETQYF
- TRBJ2-5 TRBV6-2/TRBV6-3 CASSYSAGQETQYF
- TRBJ2-7 TRBV10-3 CAITGDRRGGPQYF
- TRBJ2-7 TRBV6-1 CASSYDRRPTYEQYF
- TRBJ2-2 TRBV12-3/TRBV12-4 CASSPLLSGSTGELFF
- TRBJ2-3 TRBV21-1 CASSDSNAKGVSRYAVF
medium-sized TRBJ2-7 TRBV5-4 CASSLATGAYEQYF
- TRBJ2-2 TRBV6-2/TRBV6-3 CASSEVRGGGGELFF
- TRBJ1-2 TRBV6-5 CASSYRTGVDYTF
- TRBJ2-1 TRBV18 CASSQQGPGMDEQFF
- TRBJ2-7 TRBV5-6 CASSLLIRDRTSYEQYF
- TRBJ2-6 TRBV6-1 CASSGRLLGPSSGANVLTF
- TRBJ2-1 TRBV6-5 CASNPFRGVNEQFF
- TRBJ1-3 TRBV6-1 CASGQEPSGNTIYF
- TRBJ2-2 TRBV27 CASSPKGPGDTGELFF
- TRBJ1-2 TRBV29-1 CSVDHPGQDKYGYTF
- TRBJ1-2 TRBV12-3/TRBV12-4 CASSSVGRSVDGYTF
- TRBJ1-4 TRBV5-4 CASSSPQGADEKLFF
medium-sized TRBJ1-1 TRBV6-6 CASSQGDTEAFF